A few counts support the clone carrying this TCR beta chain. Germline V gene sequence: CDR1 GTSNPN, CDR2 SVGIG (reference sequence). V lost 0 bases and J lost 0, with 11 bases in between. The CDR3 contains 15 residues. The source of the sample is a study of response to subunit inactivated influenza vaccine. TCRdb recomputed calls from the RT-PCR reads with MiXCR, one row per CDR3 protein. In the table there are 150,000 to 200,000 distinct CDR3 sequences, about 9% of which are singletons. The material was non-naive T cells sorted from PBMCs, obtained on the day of vaccination. V is TRBV30 and J is TRBJ1-1; D not resolved. The TCR sequence derives from a man in his fifties or sixties who received an inactivated influenza vaccine. CDR3 protein: CAWSVLGSLNTEAFF. DNA for the CDR3: TGTGCCTGGAGTGTACTGGGCAGCCTGAACACTGAAGCTTTCTTT.